This is a list of T cell receptor beta chains from one sample in a study of cytomegalovirus exposure and HLA in healthy donors. Clones were sequenced by immunoSEQ multiplex PCR, and TCRdb holds only the in-frame ones, with some missing. Of 150,000 to 200,000 clones listed, approximately 80% are singletons. The sample taken for sequencing was PBMCs. The receptors shown here come from a woman under 30 in good health and CMV-seronegative. The CDR3 runs from the conserved cysteine through the conserved F or W. The D gene is left open where the match is weak.

>TRBV28|-|TRBJ1-2|13
CASAYRINYGYTF
>TRBV10-2|TRBD1|TRBJ1-3|15
CASSQLTGVGNTIYF
>TRBV29-1|TRBD2|TRBJ2-3|20
CSVHHGVAGDIAYSTDTQYF
>TRBV5-4|-|TRBJ1-1|12
CASSFSGTEAFF
>TRBV7-2|-|TRBJ2-1|12
CASSILHNEQFF
>TRBV15|TRBD1|TRBJ1-4|16
CATSRARDRWSEKLFF
>TRBV21-1|-|TRBJ1-3|17
CASSKKVQGWSGNTIYF
>TRBV28|-|TRBJ2-1|12
CASSITQCNQFF
>TRBV19|-|TRBJ1-1|15
CASRRAVGLNTEAFF
>TRBV29-1|TRBD1|TRBJ2-7|12
CSVGQGQYEQYF
>TRBV7-2|-|TRBJ1-3|15
CASSFQIGGGNTIYF
>TRBV30|-|TRBJ2-1|13
CAWRRVTHNEQFF
>TRBV7-2|-|TRBJ1-2|13
CASSPPEDYGYTF
>TRBV6-5|-|TRBJ2-3|14
CASSGLASTDTQYF
>TRBV6-8|TRBD1|TRBJ1-5|15
CASSSGTGDIWPQHF
>TRBV5-1|-|TRBJ2-2|17
CASSLVPGEMNTGELFF
>TRBV18|TRBD1|TRBJ1-1|15
CASSPMAGGRTEAFF
>TRBV4-1|TRBD1|TRBJ1-1|15
CASSHSRQGGTEAFF
>TRBV27|TRBD2|TRBJ2-1|16
CASSFDGRRLYNEQFF
>TRBV30|TRBD1|TRBJ1-5|15
CAWSVNRGSNQPQHF
>TRBV4-3|TRBD1|TRBJ2-2|15
CASTPGQTNTGELFF
>TRBV4-3|TRBD2|TRBJ2-1|16
CASSQLTSGTWDEQFF
>TRBV5-6|TRBD1|TRBJ1-2|15
CASSDPGTANYGYTF
>TRBV7-2|TRBD2|TRBJ2-5|15
CASSLISGSAQTQYF
>TRBV15|-|TRBJ1-5|19
CATSRDNVGRELSNQPQHF
>TRBV5-1|TRBD1|TRBJ1-1|14
CASSLGQGATEAFF
>TRBV7-2|-|TRBJ1-1|14
CASSQDGANTEAFF
>TRBV7-2|TRBD2|TRBJ2-5|14
CASSPWTRTETQYF
>TRBV18|-|TRBJ2-2|17
CASSFGITRGNTGELFF
>TRBV5-1|TRBD2|TRBJ2-3|18
CASTSSSGWGPSTDTQYF
>TRBV19|TRBD1|TRBJ1-5|15
CASSEGTGPNQPQHF
>TRBV6-6|TRBD1|TRBJ1-1|16
CASSYTTGASVTEAFF
>TRBV27|-|TRBJ1-1|14
CASSLLDRNTEAFF
>TRBV19|TRBD2|TRBJ2-1|15
CASRPGLAGGNEQFF
>TRBV6-5|TRBD1|TRBJ1-2|13
CASSGTGDYGYTF
>TRBV5-6|-|TRBJ2-7|15
CASSLAVTGPYEQYF
>TRBV19|TRBD1|TRBJ1-1|15
CASIPKGTGTTEAFF
>TRBV27|-|TRBJ1-5|14
CASSLSGTGQPQHF
>TRBV27|-|TRBJ1-2|15
CASSLYGRGLYGYTF
>TRBV28|-|TRBJ1-3|14
CASSLYPGRSTIYF
>TRBV11-2|-|TRBJ2-7|16
CASSFPHKPALEEQYF
>TRBV12-2|-|TRBJ2-7|20
CASRLHNRREGRYLPYEQYF
>TRBV20-1|-|TRBJ2-7|11
CSARADKKQYF
>TRBV15|-|TRBJ2-7|14
CATSRDGRPYEQYF
>TRBV14|TRBD1|TRBJ1-2|13
CASSQAGTGHHTF
>TRBV7-8|-|TRBJ2-5|14
CASSFGTPSETQYF
>TRBV6-1|-|TRBJ1-1|14
CVSSLTGSHTEAFF
>TRBV28|-|TRBJ1-5|14
CASSTGFSNQPQHF